These 5 T cell receptor beta chains were all obtained from the same sample, sequenced in a study of T-cell reconstitution after alpha-beta-depleted transplantation in children. As it was prepared, the TCRbeta library received unique molecular identifiers. TCRdb processed the PCR reads anew with MiXCR; each CDR3 protein has one entry. This table has fewer than 550,000 distinct CDR3 sequences, 11% appearing once. The material was PBMCs from the stem cell graft donor, obtained from the stem cell graft. Receptors originate from a human donor who donated a stem cell graft to a child with acute myeloid leukemia.

The J gene is TRBJ1-1, the V gene TRBV6-6, with 8 bases aligning to TRBD1. Germline loops: CDR1 MNHNY, CDR2 SVGAGI (reference sequence). J lost 10 bases, V lost 5 bases, and 9 bases had no gene match. This CDR3 comprises 13 residues. The CDR3 is CASSPGQVLGAFF. The DNA of the CDR3 is TGTGCCAGCAGTCCGGGACAGGTTTTAGGAGCTTTCTTT.

In this sample, this clonotype turned up a few times. V usage is TRBV20-1 and J usage is TRBJ2-5; 7 bases are a match to TRBD2. Germline V lookup: CDR1 DFQATT, CDR2 SNEGSKA (reference sequence). Trimming cost V 1 base and J 5 bases; bases outside gene matches: 16. The CDR3 is 17 amino acids. CDR3 sequence (DNA): TGCAGTGCTAGAGCTGGTGGGAGCGGGGCCCTGGCGGAGACCCAGTACTTC. Protein: CSARAGGSGALAETQYF.

This clonotype was picked up a small number of times. V usage is TRBV27 and J usage is TRBJ2-3; D may be TRBD2 (7 bases). The CDR3 runs 16 residues. V shed 1 base and J shed 1 base, with 12 bases lying between them. Germline V CDR1 and CDR2: MNHEY, SMNVEV (reference sequence). The DNA for the CDR3 is TGTGCCAGCAGTTTATGGCGGGGGCAGGGCACAGATACGCAGTATTTT. Translating gives CASSLWRGQGTDTQYF.

Only a few counts were recorded for this clonotype. The V call is TRBV4-2, the J call TRBJ2-4; 10 nucleotides match TRBD1. The CDR3 totals 17 residues. Unmatched junction bases numbered 7, after V lost 2 bases and J lost 3 bases. From germline, CDR1 is LGHNA and CDR2 YNFKEQ. CDR3 in amino acids: CASSQQTGGFDKNIQYF. CDR3 in DNA: TGTGCCAGCAGCCAACAGACAGGGGGCTTCGACAAAAACATTCAGTACTTC.

This clonotype was seen just once. The rearrangement uses TRBV15 and TRBJ1-5, with D uncertain. The CDR3 has 12 residues. The germline V gene has CDR1 LNHNV and CDR2 YYDKDF (reference sequence). Trimming shortened V by 3 bases and J by 4 bases, and 4 bases separated the two germline ends. CDR3 sequence reads: CATSRPNQPQHF. The CDR3 nucleotides are TGTGCCACCAGCAGGCCGAATCAGCCCCAGCATTTT.